This T cell receptor (beta chain) was sequenced in a study of shared clonotypes between healthy human individuals. Across the whole study: Three plates each covered CD4 naive and memory; CD8 naive two, CD8 memory one.

For each subset, genomic DNA was distributed in equal portions over several immunoSEQ plates. Sequencing used immunoSEQ multiplex PCR; TCRdb keeps in-frame clones, though not all of them. Of 1.4 million or so clones in the sample, 98% were seen once. General study findings and limits: Sorted-subset sequencing, rarefaction showed, was incomplete despite large depth. Researchers sampled only blood; tissue repertoires likely differ.

The germline V gene has CDR1 SNHLY and CDR2 FYNNEI. V was shortened by 7 bases and J by 0 bases, with 19 bases between the two germline ends. This CDR3 has 17 amino acids. A remark on this clone: Its antigen is currently unknown.

The chain uses TRBV2 and TRBJ2-1, with D tentatively TRBD2 (6 bases). Sequencing input: naive CD4+ T cells sorted from blood. As for subset: CD45RA+ positively selected. The origin of this receptor is a man aged 25-45 years in good health. CDR3 loop: CASTPGTFPSSYNEQFF. As DNA, the CDR3 is TGTGCCAGCACTCCGGGGACTTTCCCCAGCTCCTACAATGAGCAGTTCTTC.